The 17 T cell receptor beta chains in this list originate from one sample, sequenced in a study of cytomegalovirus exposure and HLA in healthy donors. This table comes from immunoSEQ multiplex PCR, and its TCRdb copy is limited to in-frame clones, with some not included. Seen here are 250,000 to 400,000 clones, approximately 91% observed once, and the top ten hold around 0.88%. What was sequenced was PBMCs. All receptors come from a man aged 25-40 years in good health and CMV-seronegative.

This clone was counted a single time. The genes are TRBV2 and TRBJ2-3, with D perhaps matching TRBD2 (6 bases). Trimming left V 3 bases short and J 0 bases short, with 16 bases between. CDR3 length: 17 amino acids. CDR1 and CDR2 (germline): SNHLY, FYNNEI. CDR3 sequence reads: CASSDWEARTSTDTQYF. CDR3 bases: TGTGCCAGCAGTGACTGGGAGGCGAGAACAAGCACAGATACGCAGTATTTT.

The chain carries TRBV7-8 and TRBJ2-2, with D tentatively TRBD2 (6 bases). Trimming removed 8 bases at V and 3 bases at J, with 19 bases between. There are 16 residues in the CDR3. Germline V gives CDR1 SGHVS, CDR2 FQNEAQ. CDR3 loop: CASPAGLARDTGELFF. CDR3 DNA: TGTGCCAGCCCGGCTGGGCTAGCGAGAGACACCGGGGAGCTGTTTTTT.

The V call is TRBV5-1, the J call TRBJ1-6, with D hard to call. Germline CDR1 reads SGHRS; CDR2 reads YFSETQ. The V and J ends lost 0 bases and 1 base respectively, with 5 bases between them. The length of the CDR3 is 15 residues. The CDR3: CASSLEISYNSPLHF. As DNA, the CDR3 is TGCGCCAGCAGCTTGGAAATATCCTATAATTCACCCCTCCACTTT.

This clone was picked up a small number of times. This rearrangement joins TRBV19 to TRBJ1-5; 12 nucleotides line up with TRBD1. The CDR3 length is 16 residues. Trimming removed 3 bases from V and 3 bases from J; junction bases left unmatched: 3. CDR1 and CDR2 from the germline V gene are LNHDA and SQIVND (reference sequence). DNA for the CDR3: TGTGCCAGTAGTATGGGGACAGGGGGCATCAATCAGCCCCAGCATTTT. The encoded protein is CASSMGTGGINQPQHF.

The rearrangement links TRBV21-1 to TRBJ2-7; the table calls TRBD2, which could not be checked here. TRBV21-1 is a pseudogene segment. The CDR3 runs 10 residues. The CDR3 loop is CASSKCGQYF. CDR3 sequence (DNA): TGTGCCAGCAGCAAATGCGGGCAGTACTTC.

CDR3 region: CASSYSGDMNTEAFF. In nucleotides, the CDR3 is TGTGCCAGCAGTTACTCGGGGGACATGAACACTGAAGCTTTCTTT. This chain uses TRBV6-6 with TRBJ1-1; D perhaps matches TRBD1 (6 bases). V was clipped by 0 bases and J by 0 bases, with 8 bases between them. This CDR3 is 15 amino acids long. Germline V gene data show CDR1 as MNHNY and CDR2 as SVGAGI (reference sequence).

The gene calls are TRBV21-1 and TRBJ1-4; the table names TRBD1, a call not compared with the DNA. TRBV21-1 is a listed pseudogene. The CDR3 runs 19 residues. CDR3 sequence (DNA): TGTGCCAGGAGCTTCGAGAGCACAGGGAATGTTAAGACTAATGAAAAACTGTTTTTT. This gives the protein CARSFESTGNVKTNEKLFF.

CDR3 protein: CASSPRPGAGGASGYTF. The CDR3 DNA is TGTGCCAGCAGCCCGAGGCCGGGTGCAGGGGGCGCGTCTGGCTACACCTTC. The V call is TRBV7-2, the J call TRBJ1-2; 8 nucleotides agree with TRBD1. Germline lookup yields CDR1 SGHTA and CDR2 FQGNSA. Germline trimming cut 5 bases from V and 7 bases from J; bases unmatched to any gene: 18. This CDR3 is 17 amino acids long.

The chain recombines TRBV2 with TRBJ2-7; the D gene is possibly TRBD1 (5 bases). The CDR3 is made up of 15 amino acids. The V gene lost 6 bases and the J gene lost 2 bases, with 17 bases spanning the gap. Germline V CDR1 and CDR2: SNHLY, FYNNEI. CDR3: CASRTQLDRAYEQYF. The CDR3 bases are TGTGCCAGCAGGACCCAATTAGACAGAGCCTACGAGCAGTACTTC.

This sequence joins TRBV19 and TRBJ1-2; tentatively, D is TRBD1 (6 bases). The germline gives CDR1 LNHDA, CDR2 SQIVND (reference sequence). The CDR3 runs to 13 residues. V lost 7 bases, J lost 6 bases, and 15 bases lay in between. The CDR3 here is CASNLQGSDGYTF. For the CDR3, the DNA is TGTGCCAGTAATTTACAGGGTTCCGATGGCTACACCTTC.

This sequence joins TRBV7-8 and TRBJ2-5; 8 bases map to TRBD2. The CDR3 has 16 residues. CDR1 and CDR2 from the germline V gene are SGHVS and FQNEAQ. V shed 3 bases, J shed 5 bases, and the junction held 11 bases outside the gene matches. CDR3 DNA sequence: TGTGCCAGCAGCTTCCCGGGCGGGGGGACACGGGAGACCCAGTACTTC. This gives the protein CASSFPGGGTRETQYF.

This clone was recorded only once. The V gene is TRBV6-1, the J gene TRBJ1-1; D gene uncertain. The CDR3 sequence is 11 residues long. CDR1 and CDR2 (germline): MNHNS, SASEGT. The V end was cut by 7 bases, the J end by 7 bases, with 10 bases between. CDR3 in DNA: TGTGCCAGCAACCCTCGCGTTGAAGCTTTCTTT. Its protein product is CASNPRVEAFF.

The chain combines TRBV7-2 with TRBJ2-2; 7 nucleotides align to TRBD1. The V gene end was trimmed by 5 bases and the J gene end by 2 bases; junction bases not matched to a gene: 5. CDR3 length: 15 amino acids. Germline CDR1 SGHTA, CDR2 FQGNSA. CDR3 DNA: TGTGCCAGCAGCCGAAGGACAGGAAACACCGGGGAGCTGTTTTTT. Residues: CASSRRTGNTGELFF. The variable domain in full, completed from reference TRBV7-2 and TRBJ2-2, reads GAGVSQSPSNKVTEKGKDVELRCDPISGHTALYWYRQSLGQGLEFLIYFQGNSAPDKSGLPSDRFSAERTGGSVSTLTIQRTQQEDSAVYLCASSRRTGNTGELFFGEGSRLTVL.

The chain's CDR3 is CASSFVAGVNTEAFF. The CDR3 bases are TGTGCCAGCAGTTTCGTTGCAGGGGTGAACACTGAAGCTTTCTTT. The chain recombines TRBV27 with TRBJ1-1; tentative D call: TRBD1 (6 bases). Germline V gene data show CDR1 as MNHEY and CDR2 as SMNVEV (reference sequence). V was clipped by 3 bases and J by 0 bases, with 11 bases between them. The CDR3 is 15 amino acids.

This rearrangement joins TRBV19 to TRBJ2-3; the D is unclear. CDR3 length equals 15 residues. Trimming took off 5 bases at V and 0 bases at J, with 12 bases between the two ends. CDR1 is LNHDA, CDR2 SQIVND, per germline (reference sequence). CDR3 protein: CASSYYLKSTDTQYF. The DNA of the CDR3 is TGTGCCAGTAGTTACTACTTGAAAAGCACAGATACGCAGTATTTT.

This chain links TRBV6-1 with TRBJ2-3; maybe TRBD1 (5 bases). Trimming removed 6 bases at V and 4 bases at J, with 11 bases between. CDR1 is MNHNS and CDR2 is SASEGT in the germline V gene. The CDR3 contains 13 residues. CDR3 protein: CASRGLRPDTQYF. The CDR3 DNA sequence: TGTGCCAGCAGGGGGCTTCGCCCAGATACGCAGTATTTT.

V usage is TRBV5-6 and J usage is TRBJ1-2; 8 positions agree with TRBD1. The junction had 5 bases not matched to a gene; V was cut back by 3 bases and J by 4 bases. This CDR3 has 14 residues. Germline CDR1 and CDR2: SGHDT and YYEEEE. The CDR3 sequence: CASSSRGRSYGYTF. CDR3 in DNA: TGTGCCAGCAGCTCCAGGGGGCGGAGCTATGGCTACACCTTC.